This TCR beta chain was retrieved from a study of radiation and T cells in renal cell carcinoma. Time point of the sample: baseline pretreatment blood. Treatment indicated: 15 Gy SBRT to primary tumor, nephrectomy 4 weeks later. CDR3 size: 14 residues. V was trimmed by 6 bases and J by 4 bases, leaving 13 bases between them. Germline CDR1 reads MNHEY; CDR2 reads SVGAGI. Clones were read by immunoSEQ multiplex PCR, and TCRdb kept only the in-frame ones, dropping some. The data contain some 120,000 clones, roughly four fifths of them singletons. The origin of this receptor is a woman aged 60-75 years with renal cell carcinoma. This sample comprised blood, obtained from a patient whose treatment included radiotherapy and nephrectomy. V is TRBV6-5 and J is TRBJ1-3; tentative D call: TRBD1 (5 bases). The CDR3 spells CASSKSKGGNTIYF. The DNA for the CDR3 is TGTGCCAGCAGCAAAAGCAAGGGGGGAAACACCATATATTTT.